These 13 T cell receptor beta chains share one sample of origin, sequenced in a study of shared clonotypes between healthy human individuals. Cells designated naive CD8 were CD45RO-negative and were positively selected for CCR7, with terminally differentiated effector memory CD45RA+ cells excluded. The table came from immunoSEQ multiplex PCR; TCRdb's copy has only in-frame clones and leaves some out. Among 600,000 or so clones listed, about 98% were seen once. Sample: naive CD8+ T cells sorted from blood. The receptors were sampled from a young man in good health.

This clone was seen once. The chain is built from TRBV6-1 and TRBJ2-1, with 10 positions matching TRBD2. This CDR3 comprises 15 residues. V trimming: 5 bases; J trimming: 7 bases; junction bases outside the gene matches: 8. Germline V gene data show CDR1 as MNHNS and CDR2 as SASEGT. CDR3 protein: CASSLSGRGGNEQFF. CDR3 nucleotides: TGTGCCAGCAGTCTCAGCGGGAGGGGAGGGAATGAGCAGTTCTTC.

The CDR3 loop is CASSSTGVSYEQYF. DNA of the CDR3: TGTGCCAGCAGCTCAACAGGGGTTTCGTACGAGCAGTACTTC. The gene calls are TRBV11-2 and TRBJ2-7; 7 nucleotides match TRBD1. Germline V lookup: CDR1 SGHAT, CDR2 FQNNGV. The CDR3 is 14 amino acids. Unmatched junction bases numbered 7, after V lost 4 bases and J lost 4 bases.

The chain recombines TRBV7-8 with TRBJ1-4, with a tentative D call TRBD1 (5 bases). There are 16 residues in the CDR3. The germline V gene has CDR1 SGHVS and CDR2 FQNEAQ. V gave up 1 base and J gave up 5 bases, with 14 bases separating them. CDR3 region: CASSLVQTETNEKLFF. CDR3 nucleotides: TGTGCCAGCAGCTTAGTTCAGACAGAAACCAATGAAAAACTGTTTTTT.

This chain joins TRBV5-1 and TRBJ2-7; a weak D match, TRBD2 (6 bases). V lost 0 bases, J lost 7 bases, and 11 bases lay in between. This CDR3 has 13 residues. CDR1 and CDR2 (germline): SGHRS, YFSETQ. The CDR3 loop reads CASSLEEGREQYF. The CDR3 DNA sequence: TGCGCCAGCAGCTTGGAGGAGGGGAGAGAGCAGTACTTC. The full variable domain, in which reference TRBV5-1 and TRBJ2-7 provide the parts outside the CDR3, is KAGVTQTPRYLIKTRGQQVTLSCSPISGHRSVSWYQQTPGQGLQFLFEYFSETQRNKGNFPGRFSGRQFSNSRSEMNVSTLELGDSALYLCASSLEEGREQYFGPGTRLTVT.

V is TRBV4-3 and J is TRBJ2-1; no clear D. Germline lookup yields CDR1 LGHNA and CDR2 YSLEER. The CDR3 covers 13 residues. V lost 0 bases and J lost 8, with 8 bases in between. The CDR3 is CASSQDLWDEQFF. CDR3 sequence (DNA): TGCGCCAGCAGCCAAGATCTCTGGGATGAGCAGTTCTTC.

The J gene is TRBJ2-7, the V gene TRBV5-1; D might be TRBD1 (5 bases). Germline CDR1 and CDR2: SGHRS and YFSETQ. The CDR3 has 17 residues. V gave up 2 bases and J gave up 0 bases, with 18 bases separating them. The CDR3 bases are TGCGCCAGCAGCTTAGGGGCCGACAGCTTAAGCTCCTACGAGCAGTACTTC. Translating gives CASSLGADSLSSYEQYF.

The rearrangement joins TRBV27 to TRBJ2-7; TRBD1 agrees at 9 bases. Germline CDR1 MNHEY, CDR2 SMNVEV (reference sequence). This CDR3 has 15 amino acids. V was clipped by 4 bases and J by 2 bases; unmatched bases: 6. The CDR3 sequence is CASSWGTGFPYEQYF. CDR3 DNA: TGTGCCAGCAGTTGGGGGACAGGGTTTCCCTACGAGCAGTACTTC.

The chain couples TRBV4-1 to TRBJ1-2; a possible D gene is TRBD1 (6 bases). Germline V lookup: CDR1 MGHRA, CDR2 YSYEKL. V gave up 5 bases and J gave up 7 bases, with 17 bases separating them. CDR3 length: 14 residues. The CDR3 DNA is TGCGCCAGCAGCTTCCAGGGGATCCCCAGTGGCTACACCTTC. It is translated as CASSFQGIPSGYTF.

CDR3 coding DNA: TGTGCCAGCAGCCTGACAGGTTACGAGCAGTACTTC. Translating gives CASSLTGYEQYF. The chain couples TRBV5-6 to TRBJ2-7, with D maybe TRBD1 (6 bases). The CDR3 length is 12 residues. Trimming shortened V by 4 bases and J by 4 bases, and 9 bases separated the two germline ends. Germline CDR1 reads SGHDT; CDR2 reads YYEEEE.

The chain joins TRBV2 to TRBJ1-4; perhaps TRBD1 as D (5 bases). With 2 bases removed from V and 3 bases from J, the gap between germline ends came to 10 bases. There are 15 residues in the CDR3. Per the germline V gene, CDR1 is SNHLY and CDR2 is FYNNEI. This chain's CDR3 is CASSERDRPNEKLFF. CDR3 coding DNA: TGTGCCAGCAGTGAAAGGGACCGACCTAATGAAAAACTGTTTTTT.

The chain links TRBV9 to TRBJ2-7; the match to TRBD2 covers 9 bases. Trimming removed 0 bases from V and 6 bases from J; junction bases left unmatched: 4. Germline V lookup: CDR1 SGDLS, CDR2 YYNGEE. The CDR3 length is 14 residues. The CDR3, as DNA: TGTGCCAGCAGCGTAGAACTAGCGGGCGGCGAGCAGTACTTC. Its protein is CASSVELAGGEQYF.

The V and J genes are TRBV23-1 and TRBJ2-7; TRBD1 is a possible D gene (7 bases). TRBV23-1 is classed as an ORF, of uncertain function. The CDR3 is 14 amino acids. V was shortened by 6 bases and J by 1 base, with 13 bases between the two germline ends. DNA for the CDR3: TGCGCCAGCAGCCCGGCGGGACAGTCCTACGAGCAGTACTTC. Translated, it gives CASSPAGQSYEQYF.

The gene calls are TRBV7-9 and TRBJ2-5; the D is unclear. The germline V gene encodes CDR1 SEHNR and CDR2 FQNEAQ (reference sequence). V was trimmed by 2 bases and J by 5 bases, leaving 6 bases between them. The CDR3 sequence is 12 residues long. The CDR3 protein is CASSLSAETQYF. The CDR3 DNA reads as TGTGCCAGCAGCTTAAGTGCGGAGACCCAGTACTTC.